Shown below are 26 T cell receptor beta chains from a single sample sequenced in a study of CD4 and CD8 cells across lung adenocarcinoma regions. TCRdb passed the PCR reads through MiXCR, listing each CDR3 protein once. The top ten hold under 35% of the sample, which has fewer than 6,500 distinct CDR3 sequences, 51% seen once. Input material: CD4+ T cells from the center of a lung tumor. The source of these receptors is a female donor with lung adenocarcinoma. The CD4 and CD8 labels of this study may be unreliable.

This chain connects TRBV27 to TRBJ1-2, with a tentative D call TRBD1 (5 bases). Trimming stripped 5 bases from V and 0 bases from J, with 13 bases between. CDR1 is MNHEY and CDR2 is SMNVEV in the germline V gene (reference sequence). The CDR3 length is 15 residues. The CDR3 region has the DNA TGTGCCAGCAGTCCCGAAGGGGTTTCTAACTATGGCTACACCTTC. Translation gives CASSPEGVSNYGYTF.

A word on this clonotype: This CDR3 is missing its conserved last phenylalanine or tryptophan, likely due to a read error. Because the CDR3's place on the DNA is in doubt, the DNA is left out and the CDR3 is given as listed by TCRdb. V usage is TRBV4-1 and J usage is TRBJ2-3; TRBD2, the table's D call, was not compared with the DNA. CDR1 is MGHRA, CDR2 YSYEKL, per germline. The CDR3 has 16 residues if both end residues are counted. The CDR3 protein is CPAATPSGREVGGSAP.

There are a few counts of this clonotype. The CDR3 nucleotides read TGTGCCATCAGTGCGCCTAGCGGGAGGCCAGCTCAGGGGCAGTACTTC. Translation: CAISAPSGRPAQGQYF. V usage is TRBV10-3 and J usage is TRBJ2-5; 11 positions match TRBD2. Germline V CDR1 and CDR2: ENHRY, SYGVKD. The trim removed 4 bases at V and 11 bases at J, leaving 15 bases unmatched. The CDR3 covers 16 residues.

The DNA for the CDR3 is TGCGCCAGCACCGTAGCGGGGGGGGGTGCCAAAGACATCCAGTACTTC. Amino acids: CASTVAGGGAKDIQYF. The chain uses TRBV5-1 and TRBJ2-5, with 11 bases fitting TRBD2. Trimming at V came to 6 bases and at J to 10 bases, leaving 17 bases not matched to a gene. The CDR3 runs to 16 residues. CDR1 is SGHRS, CDR2 YFSETQ, per germline.

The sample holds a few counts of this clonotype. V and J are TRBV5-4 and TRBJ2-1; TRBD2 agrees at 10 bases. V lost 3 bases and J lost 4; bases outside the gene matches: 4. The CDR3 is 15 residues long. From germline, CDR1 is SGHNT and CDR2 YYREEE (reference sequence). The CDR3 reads CASSSLAGAYNEQFF. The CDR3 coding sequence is TGTGCCAGCAGCTCTCTAGCGGGAGCGTACAATGAGCAGTTCTTC.

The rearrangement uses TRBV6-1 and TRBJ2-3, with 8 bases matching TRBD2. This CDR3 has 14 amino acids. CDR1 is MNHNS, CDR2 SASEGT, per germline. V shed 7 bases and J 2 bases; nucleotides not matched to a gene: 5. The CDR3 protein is CASKRGGSTDTQYF. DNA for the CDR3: TGTGCCAGCAAACGGGGGGGATCCACAGATACGCAGTATTTT.

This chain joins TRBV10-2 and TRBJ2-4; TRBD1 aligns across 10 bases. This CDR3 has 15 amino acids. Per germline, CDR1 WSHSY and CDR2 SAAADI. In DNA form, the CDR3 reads TGCGGCAGGAGACAGGGGGCCGGGGCCAAAAACACCCAGTACTTC. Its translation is CGRRQGAGAKNTQYF.

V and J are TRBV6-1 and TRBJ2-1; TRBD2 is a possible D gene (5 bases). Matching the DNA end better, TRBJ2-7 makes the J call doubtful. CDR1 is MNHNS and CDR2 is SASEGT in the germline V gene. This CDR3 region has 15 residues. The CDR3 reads CASSDPRAGTYEQYF. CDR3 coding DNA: TGTGCCAGCAGTGACCCCCGGGCGGGTACCTACGAGCAGTACTTC.

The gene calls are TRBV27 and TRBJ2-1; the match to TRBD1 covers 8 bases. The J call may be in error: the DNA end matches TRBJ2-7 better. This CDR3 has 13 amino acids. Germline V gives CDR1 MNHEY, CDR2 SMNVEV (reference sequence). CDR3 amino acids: CASSRGQGREQYF. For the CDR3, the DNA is TGTGCCAGCAGCCGAGGACAGGGCCGGGAGCAGTACTTC.

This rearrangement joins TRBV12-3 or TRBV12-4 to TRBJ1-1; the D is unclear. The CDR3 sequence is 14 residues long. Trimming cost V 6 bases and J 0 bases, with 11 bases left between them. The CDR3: CASSPSTVNTEAFF. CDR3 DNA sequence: TGTGCCAGCAGCCCCTCGACTGTGAACACTGAAGCTTTCTTT.

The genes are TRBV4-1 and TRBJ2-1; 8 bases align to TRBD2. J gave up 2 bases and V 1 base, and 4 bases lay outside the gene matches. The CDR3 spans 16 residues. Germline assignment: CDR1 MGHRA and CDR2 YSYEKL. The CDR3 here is CASSQGGTRAYNEQFF. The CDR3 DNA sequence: TGCGCCAGCAGCCAAGGCGGGACTAGGGCCTACAATGAGCAGTTCTTC.

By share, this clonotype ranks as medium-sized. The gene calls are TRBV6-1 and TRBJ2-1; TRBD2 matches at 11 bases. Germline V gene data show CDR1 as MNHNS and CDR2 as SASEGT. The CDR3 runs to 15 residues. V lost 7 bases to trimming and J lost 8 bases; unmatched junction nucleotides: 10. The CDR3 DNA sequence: TGTGCCAGCAACATAGAGACTAGCGGGAACGATGAGCAGTTCTTC. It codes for CASNIETSGNDEQFF.

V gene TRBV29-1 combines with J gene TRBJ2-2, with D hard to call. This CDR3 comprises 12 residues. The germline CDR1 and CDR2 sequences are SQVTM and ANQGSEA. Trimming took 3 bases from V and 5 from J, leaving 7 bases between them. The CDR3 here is CSVDGWTGELFF. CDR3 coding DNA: TGCAGCGTTGATGGGTGGACCGGGGAGCTGTTTTTT.

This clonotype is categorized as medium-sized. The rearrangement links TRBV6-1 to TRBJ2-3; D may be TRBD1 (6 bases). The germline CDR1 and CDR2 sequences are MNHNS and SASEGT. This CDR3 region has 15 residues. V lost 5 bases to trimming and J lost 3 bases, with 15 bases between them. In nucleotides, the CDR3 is TGTGCCAGCAGTCTGCAGGGGTTAGGTACAGATACGCAGTATTTT. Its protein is CASSLQGLGTDTQYF.

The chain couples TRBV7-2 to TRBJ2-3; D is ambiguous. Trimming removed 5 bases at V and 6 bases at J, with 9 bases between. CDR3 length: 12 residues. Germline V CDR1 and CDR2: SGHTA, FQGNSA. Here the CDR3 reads CASSTQEDTQYF. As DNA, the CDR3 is TGTGCCAGCAGCACCCAGGAGGATACGCAGTATTTT. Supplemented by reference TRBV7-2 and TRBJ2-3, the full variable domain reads GAGVSQSPSNKVTEKGKDVELRCDPISGHTALYWYRQSLGQGLEFLIYFQGNSAPDKSGLPSDRFSAERTGGSVSTLTIQRTQQEDSAVYLCASSTQEDTQYFGPGTRLTVL.

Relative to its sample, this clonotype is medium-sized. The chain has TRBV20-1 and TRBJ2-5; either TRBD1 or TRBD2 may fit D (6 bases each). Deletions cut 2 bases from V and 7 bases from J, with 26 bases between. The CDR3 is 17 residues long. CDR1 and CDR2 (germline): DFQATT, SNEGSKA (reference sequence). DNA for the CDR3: TGCAGTGCTAGACGCCAGCTGGGGGGCGGACCATCAGGGACCCAGTACTTC. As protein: CSARRQLGGGPSGTQYF.

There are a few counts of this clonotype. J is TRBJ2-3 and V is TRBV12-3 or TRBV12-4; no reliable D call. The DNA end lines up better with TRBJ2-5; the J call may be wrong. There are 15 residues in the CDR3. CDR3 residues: CASSKNAFYSETQYF. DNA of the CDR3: TGTGCCAGCAGTAAAAATGCTTTTTATTCAGAGACCCAGTACTTC.

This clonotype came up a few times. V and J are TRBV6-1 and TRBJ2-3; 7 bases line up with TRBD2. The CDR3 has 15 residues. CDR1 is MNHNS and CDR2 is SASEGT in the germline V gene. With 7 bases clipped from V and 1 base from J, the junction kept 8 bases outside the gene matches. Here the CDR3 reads CASNRGGGRTDTQYF. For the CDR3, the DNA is TGTGCCAGCAACAGAGGCGGGGGTCGCACAGATACGCAGTATTTT.

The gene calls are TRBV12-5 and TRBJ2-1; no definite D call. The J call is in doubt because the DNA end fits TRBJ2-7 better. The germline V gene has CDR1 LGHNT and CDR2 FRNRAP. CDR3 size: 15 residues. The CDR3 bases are TGTGCTAGTGGTTTGGTCTCGCTGGCCAACTACGAGCAGTACTTC. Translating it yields CASGLVSLANYEQYF.

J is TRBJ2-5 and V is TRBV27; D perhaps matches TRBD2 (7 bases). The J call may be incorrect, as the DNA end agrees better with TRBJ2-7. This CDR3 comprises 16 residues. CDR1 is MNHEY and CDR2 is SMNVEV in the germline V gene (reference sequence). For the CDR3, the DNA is TGTGCCAGCAGTAACTTAGGTCGGGGGGCAACCTACGAGCAGTACTTC. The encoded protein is CASSNLGRGATYEQYF.

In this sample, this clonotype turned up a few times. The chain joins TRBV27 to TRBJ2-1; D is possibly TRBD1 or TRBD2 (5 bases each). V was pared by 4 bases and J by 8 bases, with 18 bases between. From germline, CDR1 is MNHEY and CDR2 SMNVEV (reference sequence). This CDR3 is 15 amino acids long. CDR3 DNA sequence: TGTGCCAGCAGTTCCGCGACTTGGGGGTTCGATGAGCAGTTCTTC. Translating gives CASSSATWGFDEQFF.

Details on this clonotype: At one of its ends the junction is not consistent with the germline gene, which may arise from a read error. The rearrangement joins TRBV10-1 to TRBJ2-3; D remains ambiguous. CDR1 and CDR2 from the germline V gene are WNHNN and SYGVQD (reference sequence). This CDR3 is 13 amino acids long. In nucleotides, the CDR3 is TGCGCCTCGGAGCTGGAAGGTACAGACACGCAGTATTTT. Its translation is CASELEGTDTQYF.

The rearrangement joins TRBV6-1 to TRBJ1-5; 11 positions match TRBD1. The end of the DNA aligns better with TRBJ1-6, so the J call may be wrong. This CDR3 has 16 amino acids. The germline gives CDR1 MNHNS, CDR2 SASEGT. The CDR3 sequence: CASRRTGGASDQPLHF. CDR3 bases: TGTGCCAGCAGAAGGACAGGGGGCGCGAGCGATCAGCCCCTCCACTTT.

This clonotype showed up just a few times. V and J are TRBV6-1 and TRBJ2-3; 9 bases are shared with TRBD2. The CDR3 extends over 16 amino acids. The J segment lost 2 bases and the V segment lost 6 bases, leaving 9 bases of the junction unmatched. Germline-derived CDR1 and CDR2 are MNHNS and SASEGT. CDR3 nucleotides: TGTGCCAGCAGGAACCCTAGCGGGGCGTTCACAGATACGCAGTATTTT. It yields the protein CASRNPSGAFTDTQYF.

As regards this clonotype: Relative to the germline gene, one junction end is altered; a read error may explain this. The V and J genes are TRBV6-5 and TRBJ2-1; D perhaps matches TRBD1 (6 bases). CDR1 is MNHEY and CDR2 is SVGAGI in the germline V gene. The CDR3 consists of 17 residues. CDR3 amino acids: CASSYSLGAMCKDAQYF. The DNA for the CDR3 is TGTGCCAGCAGTTACTCGCTGGGGGCAATGTGCAAAGATGCGCAGTACTTT.

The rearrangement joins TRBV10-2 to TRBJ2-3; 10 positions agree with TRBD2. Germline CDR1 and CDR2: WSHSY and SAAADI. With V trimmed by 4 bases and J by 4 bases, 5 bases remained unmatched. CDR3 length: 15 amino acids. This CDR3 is CASSGLAGVADTQYF. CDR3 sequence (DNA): TGCGCCAGCAGTGGGCTAGCGGGAGTCGCAGATACGCAGTATTTT.